This T cell receptor (beta chain) was recorded in a study of PD-1 blockade in classical Hodgkin lymphoma. Whole-study context: Intravenous nivolumab at 3 mg/kg was given to patients every 2 weeks.

Measured with immunoSEQ multiplex PCR; TCRdb has only the in-frame clones, and not every one. The data contain fewer than 25,000 clones, 77% of them singletons. V was pared by 5 bases and J by 2 bases, with 14 bases between. Germline V gene data show CDR1 as SNHLY and CDR2 as FYNNEI. The CDR3 sequence is 15 residues long. Following autologous stem cell transplantation, relapse occurred in every patient, and exposure to brentuximab vedotin varied. The chain couples TRBV2 to TRBJ2-3, with D maybe TRBD1 (6 bases). The sequencing here drew on peripheral blood mononuclear cells (PBMCs), taken before the second cycle of nivolumab. This receptor was identified in a human donor with classical Hodgkin lymphoma. CDR3 sequence reads: CASSLMDRNTDTQYF. The CDR3 coding sequence is TGTGCCAGCAGTCTCATGGACAGAAACACAGATACGCAGTATTTT.